This T cell receptor beta chain is from a study of cytomegalovirus exposure and HLA in healthy donors. Study results and limitations: According to a later analysis, donors in an Asian-associated ancestry cluster reportedly had fewer N-insertions than the approximately 670-donor mean. While the bulk of TCR sequences proved rare, some public TCRs turned up in many donors. Immune exposure information comprised only CMV serostatus.

Germline CDR1 is SGDLS and CDR2 is YYNGEE. Deletions cut 1 base from V and 5 bases from J, with 7 bases between. The CDR3 contains 13 residues. With 60 Vbeta and 13 Jbeta primers, the PCR was carried out. The assay was immunoSEQ multiplex PCR, and TCRdb's table has in-frame clones only and misses some. The top ten clones hold 4% of a sample with 95,000 to 150,000 clones, over 65% of them seen once. This clone was recorded only once. Its antigen remains unidentified. This receptor was taken from a man between 35 and 55 years old in good health and CMV-seropositive. The chain carries TRBV9 and TRBJ2-1; D unclear. The specimen sequenced was PBMCs. For the CDR3, the DNA is TGTGCCAGCAGCGTAAGCGACGACAATGAGCAGTTCTTC. It encodes CASSVSDDNEQFF.